This TCR beta chain was sequenced for a study of blood T cell repertoires in COVID-19. As for the study in general: Samples of COVID-19 (acute and convalescent) were obtained from the United States, Italy and Spain. T cells, B-cell-depleted T cells, or PBMCs provided the cDNA or gDNA that served as material.

The CDR3 runs to 17 residues. Germline trimming cut 0 bases from V and 4 bases from J; bases unmatched to any gene: 11. From germline, CDR1 is LGHNA and CDR2 YSLEER. The authors' processing: It was from reference gene primer amplification that nucleated cell counts were estimated. Data came from immunoSEQ multiplex PCR; TCRdb stores just in-frame clones and leaves some out. That table gives V, J and clone size, and the DNA gave D and trimming. The table shows about 190,000 clones, with about 86% occurring only once. The source material was peripheral blood. The chain has TRBV4-3 and TRBJ2-5, with TRBD1 matching 7 bases. This sequence originates from a man aged 30-40 years with active or convalescent COVID-19. This CDR3 reads CASSQEARGSGRETQYF. In DNA form, the CDR3 reads TGCGCCAGCAGCCAAGAAGCCAGGGGGTCGGGGCGAGAGACCCAGTACTTC.